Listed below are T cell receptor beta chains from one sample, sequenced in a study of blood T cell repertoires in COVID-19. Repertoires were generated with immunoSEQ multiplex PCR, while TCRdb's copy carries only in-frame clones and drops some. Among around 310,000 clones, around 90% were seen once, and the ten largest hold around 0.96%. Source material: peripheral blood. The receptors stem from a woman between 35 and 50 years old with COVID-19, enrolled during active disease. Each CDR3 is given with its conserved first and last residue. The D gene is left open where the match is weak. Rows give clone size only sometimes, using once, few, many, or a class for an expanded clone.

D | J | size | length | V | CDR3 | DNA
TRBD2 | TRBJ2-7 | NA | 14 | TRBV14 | CASSPGLGFYEQYF | TGTGCCAGCAGCCCGGGACTAGGTTTCTACGAGCAGTACTTC
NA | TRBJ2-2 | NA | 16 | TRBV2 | CASSEEHSSNTGELFF | TGTGCCAGCAGTGAAGAGCACAGCTCGAACACCGGGGAGCTGTTTTTT
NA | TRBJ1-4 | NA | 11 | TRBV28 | CASTLNEKLFF | TGTGCCAGCACCTTGAATGAAAAACTGTTTTTT
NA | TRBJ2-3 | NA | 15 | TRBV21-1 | CASSKRGRGTDTQYF | TGTGCCAGCAGCAAGAGGGGGAGAGGCACAGATACGCAGTATTTT
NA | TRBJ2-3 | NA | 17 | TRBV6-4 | CASSDSAGRGGTDTQYF | TGTGCCAGCAGTGACTCTGCCGGGCGCGGGGGCACAGATACGCAGTATTTT
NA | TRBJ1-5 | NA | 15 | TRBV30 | CAWSWAGNSNQPQHF | TGTGCCTGGAGTTGGGCAGGGAATAGCAATCAGCCCCAGCATTTT
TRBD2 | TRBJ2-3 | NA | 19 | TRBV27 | CASSLSGISGSFRTDTQYF | TGTGCCAGCAGTTTATCGGGGATTAGCGGGAGTTTCAGGACAGATACGCAGTATTTT
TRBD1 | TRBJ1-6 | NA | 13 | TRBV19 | CASSQGQGTPLHF | TGTGCCAGTAGTCAAGGACAGGGAACACCCCTCCACTTT
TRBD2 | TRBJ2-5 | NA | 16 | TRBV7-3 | CASSLIGLAGMETQYF | TGTGCCAGCAGCTTAATCGGACTAGCGGGCATGGAGACCCAGTACTTC
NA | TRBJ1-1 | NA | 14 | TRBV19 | CASSIRGGDTEAFF | TGTGCCAGTAGTATTCGGGGTGGAGACACTGAAGCTTTCTTT
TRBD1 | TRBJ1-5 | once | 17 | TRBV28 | CASSSLAGGSSNQPQHF | TGTGCCAGCAGTTCTTTAGCAGGGGGAAGCAGCAATCAGCCCCAGCATTTT
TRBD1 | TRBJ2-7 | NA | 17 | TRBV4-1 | CASSRTSWDRGSYEQYF | TGCGCCAGCAGCCGAACCTCATGGGACAGGGGATCCTACGAGCAGTACTTC
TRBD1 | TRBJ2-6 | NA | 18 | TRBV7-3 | CASSSWGQGGTGANVLTF | TGTGCCAGCAGCTCCTGGGGACAGGGGGGCACTGGGGCCAACGTCCTGACTTTC
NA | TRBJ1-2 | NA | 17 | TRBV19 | CASNSRPGPPNIDGYTF | TGTGCCAGCAACAGTCGGCCAGGGCCGCCTAATATCGATGGCTACACCTTC
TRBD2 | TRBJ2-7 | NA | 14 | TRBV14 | CATAPAGGVYEQYF | TGTGCCACCGCCCCAGCGGGGGGCGTCTACGAGCAGTACTTC
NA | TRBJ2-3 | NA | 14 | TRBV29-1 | CSVARADPTDTQYF | TGCAGCGTTGCCCGAGCGGACCCCACAGATACGCAGTATTTT
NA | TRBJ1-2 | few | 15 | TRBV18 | CASSPKDKLWDGYTF | TGTGCCAGCTCACCAAAGGACAAGTTGTGGGATGGCTACACCTTC
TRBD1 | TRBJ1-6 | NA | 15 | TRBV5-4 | CASSGGQGRFSPLHF | TGTGCCAGCAGCGGAGGACAGGGTAGGTTTTCACCCCTCCACTTT
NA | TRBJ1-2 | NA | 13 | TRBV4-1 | CASSQETAYGYTF | TGCGCCAGCAGCCAAGAAACAGCTTATGGCTACACCTTC
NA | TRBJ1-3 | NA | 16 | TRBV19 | CASSHRQVTSGNTIYF | TGTGCCAGTAGTCATCGACAGGTTACCTCTGGAAACACCATATATTTT
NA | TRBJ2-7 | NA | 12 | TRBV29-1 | CSVERRGDEQYF | TGCAGCGTTGAACGCAGGGGCGACGAGCAGTACTTC
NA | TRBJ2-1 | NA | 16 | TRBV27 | CASSSPLALPYNEQFF | TGTGCCAGCAGTTCCCCCCTAGCTCTTCCCTACAATGAGCAGTTCTTC
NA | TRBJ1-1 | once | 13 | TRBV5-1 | CASSLAENTEAFF | TGCGCCAGCAGCTTGGCAGAGAACACTGAAGCTTTCTTT
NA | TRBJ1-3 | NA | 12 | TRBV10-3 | CAAGGSGNTIYF | TGTGCCGCCGGAGGCTCTGGAAACACCATATATTTT
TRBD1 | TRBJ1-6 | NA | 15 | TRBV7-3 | CASSPTQGINSPLHF | TGTGCCAGCAGCCCAACACAGGGGATCAATTCACCCCTCCACTTT
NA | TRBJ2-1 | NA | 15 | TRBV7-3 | CASSLAWSSYNEQFF | TGTGCCAGCAGCCTGGCCTGGAGCTCCTACAATGAGCAGTTCTTC
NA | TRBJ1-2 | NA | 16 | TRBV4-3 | CASSPGQTEANYGYTF | TGCGCCAGCAGCCCCGGACAGACAGAAGCTAACTATGGCTACACCTTC
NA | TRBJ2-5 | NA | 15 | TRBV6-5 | CASSYFGTPQETQYF | TGTGCCAGCAGTTACTTCGGGACACCCCAAGAGACCCAGTACTTC
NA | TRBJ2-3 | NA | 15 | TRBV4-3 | CASSQEDGVADTQYF | TGCGCCAGCAGCCAAGAGGACGGGGTGGCAGATACGCAGTATTTT